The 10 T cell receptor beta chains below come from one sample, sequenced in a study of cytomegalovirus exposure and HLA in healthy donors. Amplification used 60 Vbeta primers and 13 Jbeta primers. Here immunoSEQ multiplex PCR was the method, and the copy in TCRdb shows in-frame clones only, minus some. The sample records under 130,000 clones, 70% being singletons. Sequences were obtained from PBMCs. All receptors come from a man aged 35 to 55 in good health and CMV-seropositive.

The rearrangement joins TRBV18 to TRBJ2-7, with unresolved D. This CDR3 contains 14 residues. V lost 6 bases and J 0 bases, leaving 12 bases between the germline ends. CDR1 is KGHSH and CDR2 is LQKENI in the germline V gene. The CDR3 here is CASSGTDYSYEQYF. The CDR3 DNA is TGTGCCAGCTCGGGTACAGATTACTCCTACGAGCAGTACTTC.

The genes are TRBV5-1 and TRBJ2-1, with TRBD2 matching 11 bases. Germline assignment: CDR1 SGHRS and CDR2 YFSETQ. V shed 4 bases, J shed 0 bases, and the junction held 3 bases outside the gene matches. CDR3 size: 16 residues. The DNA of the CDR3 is TGCGCCAGCAGCAGCGGGACTAGCGGCTCCTACAATGAGCAGTTCTTC. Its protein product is CASSSGTSGSYNEQFF.

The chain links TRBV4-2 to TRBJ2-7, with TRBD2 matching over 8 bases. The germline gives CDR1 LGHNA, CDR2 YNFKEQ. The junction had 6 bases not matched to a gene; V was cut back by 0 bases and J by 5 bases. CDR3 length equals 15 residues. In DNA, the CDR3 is TGTGCCAGCAGCCAAGAGGACGGGAGGGCCCACGAGCAGTACTTC. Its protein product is CASSQEDGRAHEQYF.

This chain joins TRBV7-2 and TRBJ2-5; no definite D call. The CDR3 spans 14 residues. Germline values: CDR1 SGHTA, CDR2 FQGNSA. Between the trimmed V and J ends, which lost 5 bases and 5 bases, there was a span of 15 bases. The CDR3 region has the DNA TGTGCCAGCAGCGCCTATATCAATTCGGAGACCCAGTACTTC. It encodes CASSAYINSETQYF.

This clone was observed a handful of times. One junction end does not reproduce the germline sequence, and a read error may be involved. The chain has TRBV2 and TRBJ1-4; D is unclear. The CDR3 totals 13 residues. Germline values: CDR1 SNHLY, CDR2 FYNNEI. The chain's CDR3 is CASSEGYSGSPWF. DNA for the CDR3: TGTGCCAGCAGTGAAGGGTACAGCGGTTCTCCCTGGTTT.

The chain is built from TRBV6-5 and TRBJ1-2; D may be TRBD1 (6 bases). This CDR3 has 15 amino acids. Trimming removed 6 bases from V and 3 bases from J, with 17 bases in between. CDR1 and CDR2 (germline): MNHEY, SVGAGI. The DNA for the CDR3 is TGTGCCAGCAGACCCCCGGGACAAGGGCACTATGGCTACACCTTC. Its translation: CASRPPGQGHYGYTF.

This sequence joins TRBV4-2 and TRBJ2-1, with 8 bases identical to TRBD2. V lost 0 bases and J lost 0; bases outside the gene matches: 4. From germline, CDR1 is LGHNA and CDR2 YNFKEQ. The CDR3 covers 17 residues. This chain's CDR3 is CASSQDIAGSSYNEQFF. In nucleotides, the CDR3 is TGTGCCAGCAGCCAAGATATAGCGGGGAGCTCCTACAATGAGCAGTTCTTC.

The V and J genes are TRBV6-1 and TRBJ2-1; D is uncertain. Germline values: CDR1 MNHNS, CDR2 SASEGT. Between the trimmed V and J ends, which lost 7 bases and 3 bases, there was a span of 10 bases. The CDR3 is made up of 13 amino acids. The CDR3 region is CASIGPLYNEQFF. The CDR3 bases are TGTGCCAGCATTGGGCCCCTCTACAATGAGCAGTTCTTC.

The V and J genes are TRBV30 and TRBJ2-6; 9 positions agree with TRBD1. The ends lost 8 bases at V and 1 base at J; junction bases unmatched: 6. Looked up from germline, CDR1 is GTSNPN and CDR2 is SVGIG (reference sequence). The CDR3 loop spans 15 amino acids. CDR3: CAGDGQGSGANVLTF. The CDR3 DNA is TGTGCCGGGGACGGACAGGGGTCTGGGGCCAACGTCCTGACTTTC. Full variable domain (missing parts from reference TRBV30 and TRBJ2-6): SQTIHQWPATLVQPVGSPLSLECTVEGTSNPNLYWYRQAAGRGLQLLFYSVGIGQISSEVPQNLSASRPQDRQFILSSKKLLLSDSGFYLCAGDGQGSGANVLTFGAGSRLTVL.

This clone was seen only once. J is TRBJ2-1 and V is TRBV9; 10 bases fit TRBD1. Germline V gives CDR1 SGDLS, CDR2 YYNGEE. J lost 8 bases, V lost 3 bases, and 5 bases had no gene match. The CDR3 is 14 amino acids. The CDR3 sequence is CASSGQGAFDEQFF. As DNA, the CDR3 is TGTGCCAGCAGCGGACAGGGGGCATTTGATGAGCAGTTCTTC. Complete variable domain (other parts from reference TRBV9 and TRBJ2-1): DSGVTQTPKHLITATGQRVTLRCSPRSGDLSVYWYQQSLDQGLQFLIQYYNGEERAKGNILERFSAQQFPDLHSELNLSSLELGDSALYFCASSGQGAFDEQFFGPGTRLTVL.